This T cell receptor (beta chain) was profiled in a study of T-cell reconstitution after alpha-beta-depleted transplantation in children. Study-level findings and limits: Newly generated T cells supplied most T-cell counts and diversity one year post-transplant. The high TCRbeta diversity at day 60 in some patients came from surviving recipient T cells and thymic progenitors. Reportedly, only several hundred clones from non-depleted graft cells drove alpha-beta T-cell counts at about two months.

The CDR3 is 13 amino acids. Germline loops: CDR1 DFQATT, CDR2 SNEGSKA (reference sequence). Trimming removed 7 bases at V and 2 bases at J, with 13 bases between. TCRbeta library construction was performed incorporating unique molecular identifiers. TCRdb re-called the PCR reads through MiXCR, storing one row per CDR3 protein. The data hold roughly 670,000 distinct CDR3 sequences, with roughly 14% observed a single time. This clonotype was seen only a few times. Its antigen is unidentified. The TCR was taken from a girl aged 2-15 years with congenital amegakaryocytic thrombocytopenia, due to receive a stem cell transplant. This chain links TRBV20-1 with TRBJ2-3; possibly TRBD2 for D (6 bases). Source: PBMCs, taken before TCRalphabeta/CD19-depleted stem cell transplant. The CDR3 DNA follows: TGCAGTGTTCGGGGGATCCCCACAGATACGCAGTATTTT. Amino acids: CSVRGIPTDTQYF.